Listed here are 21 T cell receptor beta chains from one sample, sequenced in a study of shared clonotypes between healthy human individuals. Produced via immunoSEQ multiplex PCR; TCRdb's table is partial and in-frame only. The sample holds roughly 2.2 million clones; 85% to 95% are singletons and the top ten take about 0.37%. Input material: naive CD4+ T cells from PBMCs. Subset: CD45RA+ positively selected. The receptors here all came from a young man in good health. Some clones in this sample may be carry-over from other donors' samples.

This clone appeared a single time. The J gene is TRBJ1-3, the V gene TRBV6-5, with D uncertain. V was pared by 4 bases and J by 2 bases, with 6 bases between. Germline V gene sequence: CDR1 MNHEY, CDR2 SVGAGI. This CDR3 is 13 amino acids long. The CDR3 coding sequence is TGTGCCAGCAGTTCTAGCCCTGGAAACACCATATATTTT. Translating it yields CASSSSPGNTIYF.

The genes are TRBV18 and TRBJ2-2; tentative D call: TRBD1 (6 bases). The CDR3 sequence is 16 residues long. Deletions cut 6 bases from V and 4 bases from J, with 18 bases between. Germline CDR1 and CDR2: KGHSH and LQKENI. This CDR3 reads CASSTPTGLPTGELFF. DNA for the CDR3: TGTGCCAGCTCCACCCCCACAGGGCTCCCCACCGGGGAGCTGTTTTTT. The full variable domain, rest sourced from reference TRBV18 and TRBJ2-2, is NAGVMQNPRHLVRRRGQEARLRCSPMKGHSHVYWYRQLPEEGLKFMVYLQKENIIDESGMPKERFSAEFPKEGPSILRIQQVVRGDSAAYFCASSTPTGLPTGELFFGEGSRLTVL.

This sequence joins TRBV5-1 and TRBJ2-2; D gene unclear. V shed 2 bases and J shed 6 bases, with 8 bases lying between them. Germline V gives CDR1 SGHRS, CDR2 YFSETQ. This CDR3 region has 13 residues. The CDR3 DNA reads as TGCGCCAGCAGCTTTATTCCCTCCGGGGAGCTGTTTTTT. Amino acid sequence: CASSFIPSGELFF.

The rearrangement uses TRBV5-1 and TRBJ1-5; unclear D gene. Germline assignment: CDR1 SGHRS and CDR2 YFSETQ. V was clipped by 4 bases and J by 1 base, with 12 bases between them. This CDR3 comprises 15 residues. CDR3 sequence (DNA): TGCGCCAGCAGCCCTGAGCCCCGAAGCAATCAGCCCCAGCATTTT. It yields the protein CASSPEPRSNQPQHF.

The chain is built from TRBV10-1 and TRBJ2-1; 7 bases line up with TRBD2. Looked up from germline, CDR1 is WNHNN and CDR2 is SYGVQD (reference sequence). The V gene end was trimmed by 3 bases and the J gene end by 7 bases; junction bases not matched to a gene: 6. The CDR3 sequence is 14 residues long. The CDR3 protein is CASSEGGSENEQFF. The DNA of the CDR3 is TGCGCCAGCAGTGAAGGCGGGAGTGAAAATGAGCAGTTCTTC.

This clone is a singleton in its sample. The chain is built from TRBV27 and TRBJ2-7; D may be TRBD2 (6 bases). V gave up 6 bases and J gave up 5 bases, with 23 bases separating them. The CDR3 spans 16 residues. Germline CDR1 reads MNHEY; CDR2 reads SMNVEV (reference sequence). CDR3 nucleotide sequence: TGTGCCAGCAGCTTGGCGGGGATTTCATGGGGCCACGAGCAGTACTTC. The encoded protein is CASSLAGISWGHEQYF.

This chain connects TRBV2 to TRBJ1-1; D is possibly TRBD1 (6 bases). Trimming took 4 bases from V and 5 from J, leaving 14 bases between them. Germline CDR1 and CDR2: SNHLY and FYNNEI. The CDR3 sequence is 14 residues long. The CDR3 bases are TGTGCCAGCAGTGTGGACAGCGGAGGGACTGAAGCTTTCTTT. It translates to CASSVDSGGTEAFF. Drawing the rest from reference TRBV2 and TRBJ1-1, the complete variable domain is EPEVTQTPSHQVTQMGQEVILRCVPISNHLYFYWYRQILGQKVEFLVSFYNNEISEKSEIFDDQFSVERPDGSNFTLKIRSTKLEDSAMYFCASSVDSGGTEAFFGQGTRLTVV.

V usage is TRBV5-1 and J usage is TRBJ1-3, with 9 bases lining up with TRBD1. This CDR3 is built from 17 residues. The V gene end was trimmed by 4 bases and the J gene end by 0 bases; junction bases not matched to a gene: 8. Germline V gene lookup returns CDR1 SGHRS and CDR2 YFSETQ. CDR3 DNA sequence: TGCGCCAGCAGCGTAACAGGGGGCGAACTCTCTGGAAACACCATATATTTT. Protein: CASSVTGGELSGNTIYF.

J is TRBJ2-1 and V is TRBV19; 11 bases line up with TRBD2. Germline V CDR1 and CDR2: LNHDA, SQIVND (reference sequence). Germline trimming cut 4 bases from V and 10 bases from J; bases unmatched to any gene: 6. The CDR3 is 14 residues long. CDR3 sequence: CASSRGLAAEEQFF. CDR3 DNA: TGTGCCAGTAGTAGGGGACTAGCGGCAGAAGAGCAGTTCTTC.

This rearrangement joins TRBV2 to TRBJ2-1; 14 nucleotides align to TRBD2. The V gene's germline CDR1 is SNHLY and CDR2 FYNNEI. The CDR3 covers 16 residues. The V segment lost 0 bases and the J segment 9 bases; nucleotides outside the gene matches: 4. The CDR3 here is CASSEAGTSGRLEQFF. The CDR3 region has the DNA TGTGCCAGCAGTGAAGCAGGGACTAGCGGGAGACTTGAGCAGTTCTTC.

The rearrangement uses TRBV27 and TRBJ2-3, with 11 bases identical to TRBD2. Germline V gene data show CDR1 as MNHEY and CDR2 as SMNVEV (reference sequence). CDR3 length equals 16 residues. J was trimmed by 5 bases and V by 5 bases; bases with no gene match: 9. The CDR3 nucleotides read TGTGCCAGCAGTCGAGGGCTAGGACTAGCGGGAGATACGCAGTATTTT. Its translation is CASSRGLGLAGDTQYF.

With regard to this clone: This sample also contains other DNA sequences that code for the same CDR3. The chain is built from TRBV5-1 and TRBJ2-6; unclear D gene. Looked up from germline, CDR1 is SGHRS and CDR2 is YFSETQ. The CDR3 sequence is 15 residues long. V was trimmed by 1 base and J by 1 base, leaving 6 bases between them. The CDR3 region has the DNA TGCGCCAGCAGCTTGTCCCTATCTGGGGCCAACGTCCTGACTTTC. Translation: CASSLSLSGANVLTF. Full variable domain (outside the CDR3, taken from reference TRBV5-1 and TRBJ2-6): KAGVTQTPRYLIKTRGQQVTLSCSPISGHRSVSWYQQTPGQGLQFLFEYFSETQRNKGNFPGRFSGRQFSNSRSEMNVSTLELGDSALYLCASSLSLSGANVLTFGAGSRLTVL.

The DNA for the CDR3 is TGTGCCAGCAGCGTAGCTCCAATCGCGGATACGCAGTATTTT. This gives the protein CASSVAPIADTQYF. The rearrangement joins TRBV9 to TRBJ2-3; no definite D call. Germline V gives CDR1 SGDLS, CDR2 YYNGEE. V dropped 0 bases and J dropped 6 bases, with 11 bases sitting between them. The CDR3 has 14 amino acids.

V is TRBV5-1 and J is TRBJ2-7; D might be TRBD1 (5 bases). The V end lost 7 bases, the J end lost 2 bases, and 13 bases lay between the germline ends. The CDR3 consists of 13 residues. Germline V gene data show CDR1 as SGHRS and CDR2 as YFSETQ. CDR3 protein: CASGTGTTYEQYF. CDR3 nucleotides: TGCGCCAGCGGTACAGGTACTACCTACGAGCAGTACTTC. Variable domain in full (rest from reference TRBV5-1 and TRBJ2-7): KAGVTQTPRYLIKTRGQQVTLSCSPISGHRSVSWYQQTPGQGLQFLFEYFSETQRNKGNFPGRFSGRQFSNSRSEMNVSTLELGDSALYLCASGTGTTYEQYFGPGTRLTVT.

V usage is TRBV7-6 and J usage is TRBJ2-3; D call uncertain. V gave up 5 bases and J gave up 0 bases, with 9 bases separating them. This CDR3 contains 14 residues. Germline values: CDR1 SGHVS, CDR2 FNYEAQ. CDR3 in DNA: TGTGCCAGCAGCCCCCGAGGCAGCACAGATACGCAGTATTTT. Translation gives CASSPRGSTDTQYF.

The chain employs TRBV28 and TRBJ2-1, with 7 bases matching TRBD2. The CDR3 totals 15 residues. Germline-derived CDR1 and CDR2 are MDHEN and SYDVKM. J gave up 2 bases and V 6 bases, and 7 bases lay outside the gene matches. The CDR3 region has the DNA TGTGCCAGCAGCTCTAGCGGACTTACCTACAATGAGCAGTTCTTC. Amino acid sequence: CASSSSGLTYNEQFF.

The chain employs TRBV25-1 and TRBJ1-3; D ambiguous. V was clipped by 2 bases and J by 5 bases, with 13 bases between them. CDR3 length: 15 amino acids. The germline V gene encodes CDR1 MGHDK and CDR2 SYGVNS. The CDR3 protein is CASSEIIRERNTIYF. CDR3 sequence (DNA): TGTGCCAGCAGTGAAATAATTAGGGAACGAAACACCATATATTTT. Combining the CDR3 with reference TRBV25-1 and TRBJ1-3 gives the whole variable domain EADIYQTPRYLVIGTGKKITLECSQTMGHDKMYWYQQDPGMELHLIHYSYGVNSTEKGDLSSESTVSRIRTEHFPLTLESARPSHTSQYLCASSEIIRERNTIYFGEGSWLTVV.

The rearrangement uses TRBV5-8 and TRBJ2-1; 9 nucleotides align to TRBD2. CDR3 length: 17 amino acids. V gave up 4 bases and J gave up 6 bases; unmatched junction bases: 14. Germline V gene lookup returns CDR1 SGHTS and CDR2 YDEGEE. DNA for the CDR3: TGTGCCAGCAGCAGAGACCTCCTAGCGGGAAATACCAATGAGCAGTTCTTC. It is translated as CASSRDLLAGNTNEQFF.

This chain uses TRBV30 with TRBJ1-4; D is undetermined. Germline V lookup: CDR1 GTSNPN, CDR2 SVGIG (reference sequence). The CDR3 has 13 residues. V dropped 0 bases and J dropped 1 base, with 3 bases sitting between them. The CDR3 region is CAWSVRTNEKLFF. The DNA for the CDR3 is TGTGCCTGGAGTGTACGAACTAATGAAAAACTGTTTTTT.

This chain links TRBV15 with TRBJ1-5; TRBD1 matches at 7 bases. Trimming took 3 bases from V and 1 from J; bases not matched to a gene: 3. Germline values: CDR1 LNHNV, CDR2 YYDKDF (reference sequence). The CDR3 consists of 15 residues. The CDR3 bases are TGTGCCACCAGCAGTAGGGGGCGGAGCAATCAGCCCCAGCATTTT. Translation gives CATSSRGRSNQPQHF.

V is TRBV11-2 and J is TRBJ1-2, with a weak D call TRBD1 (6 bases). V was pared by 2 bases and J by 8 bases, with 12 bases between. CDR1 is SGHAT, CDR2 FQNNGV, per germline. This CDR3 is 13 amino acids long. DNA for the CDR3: TGTGCCAGCAGCTTAAGCAGGGGCGTAGGCTACACCTTC. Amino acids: CASSLSRGVGYTF.